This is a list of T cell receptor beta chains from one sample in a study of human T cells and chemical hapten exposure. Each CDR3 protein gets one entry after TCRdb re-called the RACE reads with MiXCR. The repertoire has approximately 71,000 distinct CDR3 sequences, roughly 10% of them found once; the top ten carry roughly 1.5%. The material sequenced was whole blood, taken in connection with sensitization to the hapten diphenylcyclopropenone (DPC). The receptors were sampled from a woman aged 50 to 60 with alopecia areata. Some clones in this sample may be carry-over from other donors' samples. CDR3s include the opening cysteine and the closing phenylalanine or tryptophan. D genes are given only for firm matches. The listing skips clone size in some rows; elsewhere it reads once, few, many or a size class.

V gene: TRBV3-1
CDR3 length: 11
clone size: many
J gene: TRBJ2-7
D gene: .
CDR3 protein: CATRSSYEQYF

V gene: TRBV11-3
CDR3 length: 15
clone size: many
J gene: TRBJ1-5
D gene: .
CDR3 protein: CASSPPPQFNQPQHF

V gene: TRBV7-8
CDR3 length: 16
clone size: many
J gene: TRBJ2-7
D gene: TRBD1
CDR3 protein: CASSLRPGQASYEQYF

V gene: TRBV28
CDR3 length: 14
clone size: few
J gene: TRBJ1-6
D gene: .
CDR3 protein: CASSPDSQNSPLHF

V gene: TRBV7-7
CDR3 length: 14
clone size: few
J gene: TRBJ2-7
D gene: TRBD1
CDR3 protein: CASSPGTAWDEQYF

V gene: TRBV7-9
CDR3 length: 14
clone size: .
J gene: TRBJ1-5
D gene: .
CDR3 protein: CASSSDGVQRPQHF

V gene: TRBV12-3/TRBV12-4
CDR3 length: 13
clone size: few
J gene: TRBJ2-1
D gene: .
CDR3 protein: CASSPRVGSRQFF

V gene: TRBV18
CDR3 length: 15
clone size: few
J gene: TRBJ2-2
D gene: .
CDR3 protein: CASSSGRGPTEELFF

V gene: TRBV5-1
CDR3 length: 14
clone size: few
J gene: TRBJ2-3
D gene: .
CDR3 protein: CASSLEQNTDTQYF

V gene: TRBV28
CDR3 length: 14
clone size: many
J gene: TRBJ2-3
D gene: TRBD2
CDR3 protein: CASKKRGGTDTQYF

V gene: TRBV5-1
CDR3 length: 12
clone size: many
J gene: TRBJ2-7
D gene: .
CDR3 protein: CASSANSYEQYF

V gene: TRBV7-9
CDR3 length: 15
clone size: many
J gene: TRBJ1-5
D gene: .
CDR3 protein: CASSLSSGSAQPQHF

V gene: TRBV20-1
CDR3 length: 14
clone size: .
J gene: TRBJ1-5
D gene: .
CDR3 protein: CSAIGVLSNQPQHF

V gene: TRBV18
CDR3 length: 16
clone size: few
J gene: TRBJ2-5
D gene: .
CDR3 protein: CASSPFSPGTEETQYF

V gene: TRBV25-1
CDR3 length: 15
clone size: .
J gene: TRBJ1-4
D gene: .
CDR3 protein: CASSDRGVEREKLFF

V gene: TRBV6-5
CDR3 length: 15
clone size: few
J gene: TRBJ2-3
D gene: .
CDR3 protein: CASSYSNRYTDTQYF

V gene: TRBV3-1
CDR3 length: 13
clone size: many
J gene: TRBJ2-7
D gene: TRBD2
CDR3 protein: CASSRAGTYEQYF

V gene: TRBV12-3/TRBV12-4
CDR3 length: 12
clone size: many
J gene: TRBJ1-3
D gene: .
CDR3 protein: CASQGSGNTIYF

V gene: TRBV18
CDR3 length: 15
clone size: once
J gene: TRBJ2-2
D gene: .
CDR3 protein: CASSGLLANTGELFF

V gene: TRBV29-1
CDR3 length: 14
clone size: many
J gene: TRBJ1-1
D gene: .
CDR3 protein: CSVVAGHRNTEAFF

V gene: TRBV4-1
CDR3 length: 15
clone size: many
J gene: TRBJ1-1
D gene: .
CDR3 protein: CASSQDWRGNTEAFF

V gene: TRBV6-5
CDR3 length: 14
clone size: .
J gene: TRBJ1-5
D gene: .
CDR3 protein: CASSLGMGRQPQHF